This T cell receptor (beta chain) was captured in a study of blood T cells in healthy people across ages. A sample-barcoded 5' primer and a J-beta primer mix were used in a second PCR of roughly 6 to 11 cycles. TCRdb fed the 5' RACE reads into MiXCR, producing one record per CDR3 protein. The sample contains 750,000 to 1,000,000 distinct CDR3 sequences, 25% to 35% of which appear only once. Overall study findings and caveats: Per million T cells, TCR beta diversity dropped roughly linearly as age increased.

Worth noting for this clonotype: Its antigen remains unidentified. Germline is not matched at one junction end, which may reflect a read error.

These data were also reused for a study on T cells of mothers and their children.

This TCR was recovered from a woman in her forties in good health. Material for sequencing was blood.

The CDR3: CAGSLRVGEAFF. For the CDR3, the DNA is TGTGCCGGCAGTTTAAGGGTCGGTGAAGCTTTCTTT. This sequence joins TRBV28 and TRBJ1-1, with D uncertain. The CDR3 runs 12 residues. Germline loops: CDR1 MDHEN, CDR2 SYDVKM.